Below are 3 T cell receptor beta chains sequenced from a single sample in a study of T cells in Graves' hyperthyroidism and ophthalmopathy. Amplification of TCR beta CDR3 regions used RNA as the template. A set of HTBI primers served as the primers for a first-round RT-PCR of the TCR CDR3. One entry per CDR3 protein, called by TCRdb with MiXCR from the multiplex PCR reads. The sample contains around 600,000 distinct CDR3 sequences, over 12% of which appear only once. The sample taken for sequencing was blood. The receptors originated from a woman aged 18-30 years with Graves' ophthalmopathy.

This clonotype has just a few counts. J is TRBJ1-5 and V is TRBV19, with D maybe TRBD1 (5 bases). The CDR3 length is 15 residues. Deletions cut 1 base from V and 4 bases from J, with 11 bases between. Germline CDR1 is LNHDA and CDR2 is SQIVND (reference sequence). This chain's CDR3 is CASSIVRTLNQPQHF. CDR3 in DNA: TGTGCCAGTAGTATAGTAAGGACACTAAATCAGCCCCAGCATTTT.

This chain links TRBV19 with TRBJ1-5; a weak D match, TRBD1 (6 bases). This CDR3 contains 15 residues. V was shortened by 6 bases and J by 0 bases, with 12 bases between the two germline ends. The V gene's germline CDR1 is LNHDA and CDR2 SQIVND (reference sequence). CDR3 protein: CASRRTVYSNQPQHF. CDR3 bases: TGTGCCAGTAGAAGGACAGTCTATAGCAATCAGCCCCAGCATTTT.

This rearrangement joins TRBV5-1 to TRBJ2-5; 12 positions match TRBD2. V shed 4 bases and J 1 base; nucleotides not matched to a gene: 11. CDR1 SGHRS and CDR2 YFSETQ come from the germline V gene. The CDR3 has 18 amino acids. CDR3 DNA: TGCGCCAGCAGCCCGCCGACGACTAGCGGGAGTACCCAAGAGACCCAGTACTTC. This codes for CASSPPTTSGSTQETQYF.